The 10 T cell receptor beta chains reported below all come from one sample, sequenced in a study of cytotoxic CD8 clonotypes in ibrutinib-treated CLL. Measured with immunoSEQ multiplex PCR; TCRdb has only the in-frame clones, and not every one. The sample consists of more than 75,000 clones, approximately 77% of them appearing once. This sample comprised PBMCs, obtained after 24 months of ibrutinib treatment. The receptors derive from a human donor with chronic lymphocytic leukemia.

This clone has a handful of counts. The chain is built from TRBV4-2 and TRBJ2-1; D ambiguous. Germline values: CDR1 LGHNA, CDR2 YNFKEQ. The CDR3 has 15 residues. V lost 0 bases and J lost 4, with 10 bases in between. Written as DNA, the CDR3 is TGTGCCAGCAGCCAAGATGGTGGCCCTTACAATGAGCAGTTCTTC. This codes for CASSQDGGPYNEQFF.

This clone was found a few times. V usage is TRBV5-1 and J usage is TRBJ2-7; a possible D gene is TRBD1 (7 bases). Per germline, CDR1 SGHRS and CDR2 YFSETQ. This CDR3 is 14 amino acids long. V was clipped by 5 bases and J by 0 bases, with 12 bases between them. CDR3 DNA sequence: TGCGCCAGCAGGGAGGGGGCGAGCTCCTACGAGCAGTACTTC. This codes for CASREGASSYEQYF.

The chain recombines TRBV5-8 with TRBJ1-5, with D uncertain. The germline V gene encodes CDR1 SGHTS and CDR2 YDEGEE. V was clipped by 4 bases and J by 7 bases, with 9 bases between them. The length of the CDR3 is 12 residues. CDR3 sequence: CASSRGSQPQHF. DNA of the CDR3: TGTGCCAGCAGCCGTGGCAGCCAGCCCCAGCATTTT.

The chain's CDR3 is CASTTGTSGRHEQYF. The CDR3 nucleotides read TGTGCCAGCACCACTGGGACTAGCGGGAGACACGAGCAGTACTTC. The J gene is TRBJ2-7, the V gene TRBV6-1; TRBD2 aligns across 14 bases. V trimming: 7 bases; J trimming: 5 bases; junction bases outside the gene matches: 7. This CDR3 spans 15 amino acids. The germline gives CDR1 MNHNS, CDR2 SASEGT.

CDR3: CSGRGGQGNEQFF. DNA for the CDR3: TGCAGCGGCCGAGGGGGGCAGGGCAATGAGCAGTTCTTC. The V call is TRBV29-1, the J call TRBJ2-1; possibly TRBD1 or TRBD2 for D (6 bases each). Trimming removed 7 bases from V and 6 bases from J, with 16 bases in between. Germline V gene data show CDR1 as SQVTM and CDR2 as ANQGSEA. The CDR3 is 13 amino acids.

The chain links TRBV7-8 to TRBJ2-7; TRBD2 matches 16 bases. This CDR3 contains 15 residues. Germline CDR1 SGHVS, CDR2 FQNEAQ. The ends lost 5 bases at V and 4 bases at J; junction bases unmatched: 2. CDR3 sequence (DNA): TGTGCCAGCAGCGTGGGACTAGCGGGAGGGTACGAGCAGTACTTC. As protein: CASSVGLAGGYEQYF.

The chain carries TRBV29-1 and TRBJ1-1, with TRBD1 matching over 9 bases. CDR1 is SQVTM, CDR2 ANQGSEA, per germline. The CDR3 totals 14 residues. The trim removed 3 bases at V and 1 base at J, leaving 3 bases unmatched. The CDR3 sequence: CSVEKDRGNTEAFF. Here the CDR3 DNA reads TGCAGCGTTGAGAAGGACAGGGGGAACACTGAAGCTTTCTTT.

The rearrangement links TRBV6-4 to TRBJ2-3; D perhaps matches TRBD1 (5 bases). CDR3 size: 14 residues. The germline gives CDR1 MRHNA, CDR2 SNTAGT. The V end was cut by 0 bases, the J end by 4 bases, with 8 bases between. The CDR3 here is CASSDSMGPDTQYF. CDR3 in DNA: TGTGCCAGCAGTGACTCTATGGGGCCAGATACGCAGTATTTT.

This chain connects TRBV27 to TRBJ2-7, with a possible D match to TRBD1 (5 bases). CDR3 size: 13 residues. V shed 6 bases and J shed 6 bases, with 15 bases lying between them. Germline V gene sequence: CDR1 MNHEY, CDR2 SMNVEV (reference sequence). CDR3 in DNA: TGTGCCAGCAGCCTAAGGGGCCCCCTCGAGCAGTACTTC. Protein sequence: CASSLRGPLEQYF.

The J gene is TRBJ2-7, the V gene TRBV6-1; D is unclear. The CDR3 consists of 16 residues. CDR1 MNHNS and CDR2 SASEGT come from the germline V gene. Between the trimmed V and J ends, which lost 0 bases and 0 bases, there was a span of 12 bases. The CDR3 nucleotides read TGTGCCAGCAGTGAAGCTGTCAGCCGGAGCTCCTACGAGCAGTACTTC. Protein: CASSEAVSRSSYEQYF.